This passage covers 24 T cell receptor beta chains from one sample sequenced in a study of OX40 agonist ivuxolimab in advanced cancers. Clones were sequenced by immunoSEQ multiplex PCR, and TCRdb holds only the in-frame ones, with some missing. The sample holds tens of thousands of clones, nearly 90% seen once. The sample in question was CD4+ or CD8+ T cells sorted from blood, obtained in a trial of the OX40 agonist ivuxolimab. These TCRs come from an adult with an advanced solid tumor such as melanoma, head and neck, liver or kidney cancer.

The sample holds a few counts of this clone. This sequence joins TRBV19 and TRBJ1-5, with D perhaps TRBD1 (5 bases). The CDR3 spans 13 residues. Germline loops: CDR1 LNHDA, CDR2 SQIVND (reference sequence). V was pared by 4 bases and J by 7 bases, with 11 bases between. CDR3 sequence: CASSTGFGQPQHF. The CDR3 DNA is TGTGCCAGTAGTACAGGGTTCGGGCAGCCCCAGCATTTT.

This clone was observed once. The V call is TRBV2, the J call TRBJ1-3; no clear D gene. Germline V gene data show CDR1 as SNHLY and CDR2 as FYNNEI. The germline V and J ends were trimmed by 8 bases and 0 bases, with 23 bases remaining between them. This CDR3 spans 18 amino acids. The CDR3 here is CASVRERSLRHSGNTIYF. In DNA, the CDR3 is TGTGCCAGCGTGCGGGAGCGGTCTCTTCGACACTCTGGAAACACCATATATTTT.

This sequence joins TRBV11-3 and TRBJ2-1; TRBD2 might be the D (7 bases). The V and J ends lost 3 bases and 7 bases respectively, with 19 bases between them. The CDR3 runs 16 residues. Germline CDR1 SGHNT, CDR2 YENEEA. The CDR3 nucleotides read TGTGCCAGCAGCTTCACGGGGGGCGCAGGGAAGAATGAGCAGTTCTTC. The encoded protein is CASSFTGGAGKNEQFF.

The V and J genes are TRBV19 and TRBJ1-1; D perhaps matches TRBD1 (6 bases). Germline V CDR1 and CDR2: LNHDA, SQIVND (reference sequence). CDR3 length: 14 amino acids. V was pared by 1 base and J by 1 base, with 7 bases between. CDR3 nucleotide sequence: TGTGCCAGTAGTATAGGGGGGGCGAACACTGAAGCTTTCTTT. Its protein product is CASSIGGANTEAFF.

This chain joins TRBV7-8 and TRBJ2-1; 8 bases agree with TRBD1. This CDR3 has 15 residues. With 0 bases clipped from V and 8 bases from J, the junction kept 6 bases outside the gene matches. Germline lookup yields CDR1 SGHVS and CDR2 FQNEAQ. This CDR3 is CASSLARTGYHEQFF. The CDR3 DNA reads TGTGCCAGCAGCTTAGCGAGGACAGGGTACCATGAGCAGTTCTTC.

This chain links TRBV20-1 with TRBJ1-2, with TRBD1 as a possible D gene (6 bases). Germline CDR1 and CDR2: DFQATT and SNEGSKA (reference sequence). This CDR3 is built from 11 residues. Trimming cost V 6 bases and J 6 bases, with 11 bases left between them. The DNA for the CDR3 is TGCAGTGCCCGAGGGGGAGATGGCTACACCTTC. It translates to CSARGGDGYTF.

This clone occurred a few times. The chain links TRBV5-1 to TRBJ1-6; D may be TRBD1 (6 bases). Per germline, CDR1 SGHRS and CDR2 YFSETQ. The germline V and J ends were trimmed by 2 bases and 13 bases, with 16 bases remaining between them. This CDR3 region has 14 residues. The CDR3 here is CASSFGGREGPLHF. As DNA, the CDR3 is TGCGCCAGCAGCTTTGGGGGGCGTGAGGGGCCCCTCCACTTT.

The chain employs TRBV6-5 and TRBJ1-1; D is undetermined. Germline loops: CDR1 MNHEY, CDR2 SVGAGI. CDR3 size: 13 residues. Trimming shortened V by 4 bases and J by 4 bases, and 10 bases separated the two germline ends. The CDR3 DNA sequence: TGTGCCAGCAGTTTGGCTTTGGGCACTGAAGCTTTCTTT. This encodes CASSLALGTEAFF.

The V gene is TRBV6-1, the J gene TRBJ1-2; tentatively, D is TRBD1 (6 bases). This CDR3 contains 14 residues. CDR1 and CDR2 from the germline V gene are MNHNS and SASEGT. V was shortened by 3 bases and J by 8 bases, with 16 bases between the two germline ends. The CDR3 protein is CASSDVNRVGGYTF. The CDR3 nucleotides read TGTGCCAGCAGTGACGTTAACAGGGTGGGAGGCTACACCTTC.

This chain links TRBV14 with TRBJ2-1, with 12 bases aligning to TRBD2. The junction had 8 bases not matched to a gene; V was cut back by 5 bases and J by 6 bases. The CDR3 extends over 16 amino acids. Germline V lookup: CDR1 SGHDN, CDR2 FVKESK. The CDR3 nucleotides read TGTGCCAGCAGCTATCTCAGGACTAGCGGGGCCAATGAGCAGTTCTTC. Its protein product is CASSYLRTSGANEQFF.

This clone turned up a few times. This chain links TRBV9 with TRBJ2-7; 8 bases map to TRBD1. The CDR3 covers 15 residues. The junction had 7 bases not matched to a gene; V was cut back by 0 bases and J by 5 bases. Germline CDR1 reads SGDLS; CDR2 reads YYNGEE. As DNA, the CDR3 is TGTGCCAGCAGCGTAGAGGACAGGGTAATTAACGAGCAGTACTTC. Translating gives CASSVEDRVINEQYF.

The V and J genes are TRBV18 and TRBJ1-6; tentative D call: TRBD1 (6 bases). CDR1 and CDR2 (germline): KGHSH, LQKENI. This CDR3 has 14 amino acids. Trimming removed 5 bases at V and 10 bases at J, with 15 bases between. DNA of the CDR3: TGTGCCAGCTCATCGGACAGTTCGGGCTCACCCCTCCACTTT. This sequence encodes CASSSDSSGSPLHF.

V gene TRBV5-4 combines with J gene TRBJ2-1, with 7 bases that match TRBD2. The CDR3 is 15 amino acids. The V gene end was trimmed by 4 bases and the J gene end by 5 bases; junction bases not matched to a gene: 9. The germline V gene encodes CDR1 SGHNT and CDR2 YYREEE (reference sequence). CDR3 bases: TGTGCCAGCAGCCCCAACCAGCGGGGAGACAATGAGCAGTTCTTC. It translates to CASSPNQRGDNEQFF. Based on the CDR3 plus reference TRBV5-4 and TRBJ2-1, the full variable domain is ETGVTQSPTHLIKTRGQQVTLRCSSQSGHNTVSWYQQALGQGPQFIFQYYREEENGRGNFPPRFSGLQFPNYSSELNVNALELDDSALYLCASSPNQRGDNEQFFGPGTRLTVL.

The chain uses TRBV6-6 and TRBJ1-3, with D unresolved. The germline V gene encodes CDR1 MNHNY and CDR2 SVGAGI (reference sequence). CDR3 length: 16 amino acids. The germline V and J ends were trimmed by 2 bases and 4 bases, with 15 bases remaining between them. The CDR3: CASSYPSRLGGNTIYF. The CDR3 coding sequence is TGTGCCAGCAGTTACCCTAGCCGTCTGGGAGGAAACACCATATATTTT.

This chain connects TRBV30 to TRBJ2-7, with 9 bases that match TRBD1. V lost 0 bases to trimming and J lost 4 bases; unmatched junction nucleotides: 7. CDR3 length: 15 residues. CDR1 and CDR2 (germline): GTSNPN, SVGIG (reference sequence). CDR3 bases: TGTGCCTGGAGTGTACTGGGGACAGGGCTGTACGAGCAGTACTTC. Translating gives CAWSVLGTGLYEQYF.

This clone was seen only a few times. V is TRBV18 and J is TRBJ1-5, with TRBD1 matching over 7 bases. Germline V gives CDR1 KGHSH, CDR2 LQKENI. CDR3 length: 16 residues. The V segment lost 3 bases and the J segment 9 bases; nucleotides outside the gene matches: 14. CDR3 DNA: TGTGCCAGCTCACCTAACAGGGGCTCCTCTGGGACGCCCCAGCATTTT. Its translation: CASSPNRGSSGTPQHF.

This rearrangement joins TRBV30 to TRBJ2-7; possibly TRBD1 or TRBD2 for D (5 bases each). Trimming pared 3 bases from V and 2 bases from J, leaving 17 bases between. The germline CDR1 and CDR2 sequences are GTSNPN and SVGIG (reference sequence). The CDR3 consists of 15 residues. The CDR3 spells CAWRGGLGLTYEQYF. The DNA for the CDR3 is TGTGCCTGGAGGGGCGGACTGGGGCTGACCTACGAGCAGTACTTC.

This clone was detected a few times. The chain combines TRBV6-1 with TRBJ2-2, with D perhaps matching TRBD1 (6 bases). The CDR3 has 15 residues. Between the trimmed V and J ends, which lost 4 bases and 8 bases, there was a span of 17 bases. Germline-derived CDR1 and CDR2 are MNHNS and SASEGT. The CDR3 region is CASSGQLQGTGELFF. CDR3 DNA sequence: TGTGCCAGCAGTGGCCAACTACAGGGTACGGGGGAGCTGTTTTTT.

The V and J genes are TRBV7-2 and TRBJ2-5; weak D call: TRBD1 (6 bases). V was clipped by 5 bases and J by 1 base, with 11 bases between them. Per germline, CDR1 SGHTA and CDR2 FQGNSA. The CDR3 loop spans 14 amino acids. Here the CDR3 DNA reads TGTGCCAGCAGCGTTACAGGGAGCCAAGAGACCCAGTACTTC. Encoded protein: CASSVTGSQETQYF. Full variable domain (outside the CDR3, taken from reference TRBV7-2 and TRBJ2-5): GAGVSQSPSNKVTEKGKDVELRCDPISGHTALYWYRQSLGQGLEFLIYFQGNSAPDKSGLPSDRFSAERTGGSVSTLTIQRTQQEDSAVYLCASSVTGSQETQYFGPGTRLLVL.

This chain joins TRBV2 and TRBJ2-5; 9 bases are shared with TRBD2. The CDR3 totals 14 residues. V gave up 5 bases and J gave up 5 bases; unmatched junction bases: 6. Per germline, CDR1 SNHLY and CDR2 FYNNEI. CDR3 in DNA: TGTGCCAGCAGTCCACTAGCGGGTGGGGAGACCCAGTACTTC. Translation gives CASSPLAGGETQYF.

The genes are TRBV18 and TRBJ1-2, with unresolved D. The ends were cut back, 0 bases at V and 7 bases at J, with 9 bases in the middle. The CDR3 runs to 13 residues. CDR1 KGHSH and CDR2 LQKENI come from the germline V gene. CDR3 amino acids: CASSPPSRGGYTF. CDR3 DNA sequence: TGTGCCAGCTCACCACCTTCCCGGGGTGGCTACACCTTC.

The genes are TRBV5-1 and TRBJ1-1, with D uncertain. Germline V gene data show CDR1 as SGHRS and CDR2 as YFSETQ. The CDR3 has 13 residues. V dropped 4 bases and J dropped 1 base, with 8 bases sitting between them. DNA of the CDR3: TGCGCCAGCAGCCTTACCACGAACACTGAAGCTTTCTTT. Its protein product is CASSLTTNTEAFF.

The chain is built from TRBV6-5 and TRBJ1-1; D gene uncertain. V was shortened by 6 bases and J by 1 base, with 9 bases between the two germline ends. The germline CDR1 and CDR2 sequences are MNHEY and SVGAGI. The length of the CDR3 is 13 residues. Here the CDR3 reads CASSWAQNTEAFF. CDR3 nucleotides: TGTGCCAGCAGCTGGGCACAGAACACTGAAGCTTTCTTT.

This rearrangement joins TRBV9 to TRBJ2-3; the match to TRBD1 covers 8 bases. CDR3 length equals 17 residues. With V trimmed by 0 bases and J by 0 bases, 6 bases remained unmatched. Per the germline V gene, CDR1 is SGDLS and CDR2 is YYNGEE. CDR3 nucleotide sequence: TGTGCCAGCAGCGTAGCCTCTGGACAGGGAAGCACAGATACGCAGTATTTT. Translation: CASSVASGQGSTDTQYF.